This T cell receptor beta chain was documented in a study of cytomegalovirus exposure and HLA in healthy donors (dated 2017 in TCRdb). In the study overall: An earlier analysis of roughly 500 of the donors reported approximately 260 Gb of sequence data and 100 million to 120 million unique TCR beta sequences obtained from 150 million to 200 million T cells. An early release covering roughly 580 HLA-typed donors comprised about 290 gigabases of sequencing data and around 80 million unique TCR sequences. The genetic ancestry cluster associated with self-reported Caucasian donors included about 84% of the 300 to 400 genotyped donors. The aim of the study was to test whether cataloging public T cell receptors could identify signatures of past pathogen exposure. The study used immunosequencing to profile the T cell repertoires of more than 650 subjects and linked those repertoires to cytomegalovirus serostatus. Besides the first cohort of more than 650 subjects, a separate validation cohort made up of 120 or so different subjects was used. To predict cytomegalovirus infection status, the study combined high-throughput TCR immunosequencing, statistical association of individual TCRs with disease status, and machine learning. To study patterns of TCR occurrence, a later analysis re-analyzed previously published TCR beta repertoires from around 660 donors and added high-resolution HLA genotyping. Rather than using new phenotypic data, the later analysis identified candidate immune exposures from TCR beta sequences and from how often those sequences occurred across donors. An earlier analysis of several hundred of the donors used high-throughput TCR beta sequencing to judge whether each TCR beta V gene segment behaved as functional or pseudogenic. Donor age, sex, ethnicity and CMV serostatus were compiled together with the repertoire data. A later genetic analysis used genome-wide SNP genotypes for about three fifths of the 666 donors, treating that subset as a discovery cohort. Every discovery cohort repertoire had been produced on one sequencing platform. Class I and class II HLA loci were covered by the typing at four-digit resolution. Typing coverage differed by locus: A, B, C, DRB1 and DQB1 were typed in roughly 620-630 donors, DQA1 in 500 to 550, DPA1 in around 580, and DPB1 in 400 to 490. About five DR-DQ haplotypes were treated as single units for association and clustering because of strong linkage in the cohort. On average, about 200,000 unique TCR beta nucleotide sequences were sequenced per donor among 398 genotyped donors of the cohort, with 15% to 20% of those sequences being non-productive.

The method was the immunoSEQ multiplex PCR assay. A mixture of 60 forward primers for TCR Vbeta segments and 13 reverse primers for TCR Jbeta segments was used in the multiplex PCR. Amplification of the CDR3 region of rearranged TCR beta genes was performed with a multiplex PCR assay on genomic DNA. On the Illumina HiSeq System, the amplified TCR beta libraries were sequenced as 87-base-pair reads. The source study handled its data this way. In a later analysis, tens of millions of unique TCR beta chains were counted across the 690 or so repertoires, and some 10 million of these chains were shared by at least two donors. A nearest-neighbor algorithm error-corrected the raw reads and collapsed the reads into unique sequences, merging closely related sequences to remove PCR and sequencing errors. Alignment of CDR3 sequences to IMGT reference sequences was used to assign V, D and J gene segments. For a sequence to be retained, at least a six-nucleotide match to both a V gene segment and a J gene segment was required. A rearrangement counted as productive if the CDR3 had no stop codons and remained in frame with V and J, and every other rearrangement counted as non-productive. CDR3 was defined by IMGT convention, running from the second conserved V-encoded cysteine to the conserved J-encoded phenylalanine. The earlier analysis of 587 of the donors excluded sequences that lacked an unambiguous match to a single V gene segment. An earlier analysis of some 610 of the donors called V segments functional above 56.7% productive rearrangements and segregating when the between-donor standard deviation exceeded 5%. A statistical classification framework was developed to diagnose cytomegalovirus status using the catalog of TCR beta chain sequences. In a later analysis, V and J genes were assigned by comparing TCR nucleotide sequences against IMGT/GENE-DB human TR gene sequences. In a later analysis, CDR3 sequences and most-parsimonious VDJ recombination scenarios were assigned using the TCRdist pipeline. In a later analysis, every TCR beta chain was defined by the combination of its CDR3 amino acid sequence and its V-gene family, and reads without a unique V-gene family were dropped. A later analysis removed several hundred highly shared, low-generation-probability nucleotide sequences to deal with suspected cross-contamination and a sequencing artifact. In a later analysis, a clonal expansion index was calculated for each public chain from normalized within-repertoire ranks of inferred template counts. In a later analysis, generation probabilities were computed using a VDJ recombination model fitted to out-of-frame rearrangements, and the results were checked against IGoR. In a later analysis, hypergeometric tests were used to score TCR-TCR, TCR-HLA and TCR-CMV co-occurrence, with a repertoire-size bias correction applied to TCR pairs. A later analysis estimated false discovery rates by permuting HLA or CMV assignments 20 times. In a later analysis, co-occurring TCRs were grouped with DBSCAN, and TCRdist sequence similarity was added when clustering was performed within HLA-allele-positive subsets. For co-occurrence clustering, repertoires with fewer than 30,000 or more than 120,000 public chains were excluded, along with several repertoires with anomalous nucleotide sharing. Held by TCRdb, this immuneACCESS table contains in-frame sequences only and omits some clones. Under half of the omission traces to an unresolved V gene where checked; the cause of the rest is unknown. The DNA gave D and trimming, while V, J and clone size come from that table. The sample table gives about 160,000 clones. The ten biggest clones cover 1% to 1.5% of the sample.

The cohort consisted of approximately 690 healthy bone marrow donors. All cohort members were sampled while nominally healthy, although unrecorded immune exposures were likely present. The donor tested CMV seronegative, placing the donor among the 350 to 400 seronegative members of the cohort. Every donor gave a peripheral blood sample, and the peripheral blood mononuclear cells from that sample were used for TCR beta sequencing. Genomic DNA was extracted from the blood cell samples with the Qiagen DNeasy Blood Extraction Kit. The study at large found these results: Most TCR sequences were seen in very few donors, while some public TCRs were found in many individuals. Several of the top co-occurrence clusters appeared to be linked to parvovirus B19, influenza, CMV and Epstein-Barr virus, according to a later analysis. Linkage disequilibrium might explain the correlated functional status among segregating V segments, but an unknown experimental factor could not be excluded. Compared with the roughly 700-donor mean, donors in an Asian-associated ancestry cluster had fewer N-insertions in productive TCRs, according to a later genetic analysis. About 17 rarely observed V segments, including chromosome 9 orphons, were excluded from the earlier analysis of 550 to 700 of the donors because counts were too low. A few of the identified cytomegalovirus-associated TCR beta chains were confirmed in vitro to be specific for cytomegalovirus antigens. CMV serostatus was the only immune exposure information available for the cohort. Compared with equally common non-associated chains, HLA-associated TCR beta chains in a later analysis were more clonally expanded and had lower generation probabilities. Because HLA typing was missing for some donors at each locus, association tests included only the typed subset. V-gene and J-gene trimming of TCR beta chains was associated with a missense DCLRE1C variant in a later genetic analysis, and the association was replicated in an independent cohort. Some IMGT-functional V segments, including TRBV6-2 and TRBV6-3, could not be distinguished by the 87-base-pair reads and were therefore excluded. The sequencing pipeline was judged likely to have produced a cluster of highly shared sequence variants as a technical artifact. According to a later analysis, TCR association rates differed among HLA loci, with DRB1 alleles showing the most associated TCRs and HLA-C alleles showing the fewest. Roughly uniform sequencing depth across donors was assumed in presence/absence analyses, although this assumption may not hold. In a later analysis, most CMV-associated TCR beta chains were found to appear HLA-restricted, with HLA associations seemingly driven largely by CMV exposure. An earlier analysis of several hundred of the donors showed that most TCR beta V segments appeared in productive rearrangements either about 87% or about 30% of the time, which broadly matched IMGT annotations. Specific HLA alleles were associated with about 17,000 TCR beta sequences at a false discovery rate of 0.05 in a later analysis. When HLA alleles, especially DR and DQ, strongly co-occurred, attributing TCR associations to individual alleles was difficult. Cytomegalovirus status was reported to be diagnosed by the classifier with high specificity and sensitivity in both the original and validation cohorts. The authors suggested that the approach could potentially be generalized to other disease states and immunological phenotypes. Only TCR beta chains were sequenced in this cohort, and the absence of alpha or paired-chain data limited detectable features. A further reported finding was that TCR beta sequences accurately predicted the HLA-A and HLA-B alleles for most subjects in the first cohort. The study listed 170 or so TCR beta chains as associated with cytomegalovirus.

To note about this clone: Its target antigen remains unknown.

CDR1 and CDR2 are drawn from the germline V gene (reference sequence): MNHEY, SMNVEV. Taken from cysteine to phenylalanine, the CDR3 has 16 residues. Here the CDR3 DNA is all that survives: 48 bases in frame from base 1. Here V drops 4 bases and J drops 7 bases, and the junction holds 10 bases not matched to any gene. This receptor was identified in a woman aged 55-75 years in good health and CMV-seronegative. This chain joins TRBV27 to TRBJ1-5, and 10 junction bases match TRBD1. Sequences were obtained from PBMCs. The DNA sequence reads TGTGCCAGCAGTTCTGGTGGAGGACAGGGGGTACAGCCCCAGCATTTT. The resulting protein is CASSSGGGQGVQPQHF.